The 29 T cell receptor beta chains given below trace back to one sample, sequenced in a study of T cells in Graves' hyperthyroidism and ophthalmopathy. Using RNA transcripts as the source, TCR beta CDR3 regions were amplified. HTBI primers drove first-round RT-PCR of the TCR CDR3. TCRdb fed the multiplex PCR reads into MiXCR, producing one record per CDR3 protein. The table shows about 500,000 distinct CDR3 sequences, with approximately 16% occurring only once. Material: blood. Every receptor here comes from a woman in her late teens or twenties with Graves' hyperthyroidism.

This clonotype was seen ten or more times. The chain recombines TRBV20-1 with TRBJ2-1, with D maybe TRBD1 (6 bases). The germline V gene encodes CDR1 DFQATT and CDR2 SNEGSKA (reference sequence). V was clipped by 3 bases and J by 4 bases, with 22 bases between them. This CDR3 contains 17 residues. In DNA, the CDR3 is TGCAGTGCTAGCCTTTACCCCGGGCAGGGGACGTACAATGAGCAGTTCTTC. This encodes CSASLYPGQGTYNEQFF.

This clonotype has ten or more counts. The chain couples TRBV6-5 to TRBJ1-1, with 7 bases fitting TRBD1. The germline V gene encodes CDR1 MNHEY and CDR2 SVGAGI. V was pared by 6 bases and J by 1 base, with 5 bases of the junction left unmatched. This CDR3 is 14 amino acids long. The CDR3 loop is CASRPGQQNTEAFF. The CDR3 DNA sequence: TGTGCCAGCAGACCGGGACAGCAGAACACTGAAGCTTTCTTT.

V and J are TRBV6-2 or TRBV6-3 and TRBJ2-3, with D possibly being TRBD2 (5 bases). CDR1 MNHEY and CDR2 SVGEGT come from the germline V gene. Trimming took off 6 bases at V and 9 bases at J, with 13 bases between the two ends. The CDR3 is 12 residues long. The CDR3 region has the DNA TGTGCCAGCAGCCCGACTACTGAGACGCAGTATTTT. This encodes CASSPTTETQYF.

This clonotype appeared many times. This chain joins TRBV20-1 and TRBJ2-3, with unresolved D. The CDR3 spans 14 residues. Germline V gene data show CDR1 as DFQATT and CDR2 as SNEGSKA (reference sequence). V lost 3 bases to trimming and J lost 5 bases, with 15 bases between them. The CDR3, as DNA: TGCAGTGCTAGTAAGGTCGATTTTGGAGATACGCAGTATTTT. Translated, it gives CSASKVDFGDTQYF.

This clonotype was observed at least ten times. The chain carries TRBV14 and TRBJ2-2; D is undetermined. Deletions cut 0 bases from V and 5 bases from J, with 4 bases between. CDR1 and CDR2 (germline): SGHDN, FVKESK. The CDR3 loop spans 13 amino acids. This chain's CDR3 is CASSQDLTGELFF. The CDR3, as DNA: TGTGCCAGCAGCCAAGATCTGACCGGGGAGCTGTTTTTT.

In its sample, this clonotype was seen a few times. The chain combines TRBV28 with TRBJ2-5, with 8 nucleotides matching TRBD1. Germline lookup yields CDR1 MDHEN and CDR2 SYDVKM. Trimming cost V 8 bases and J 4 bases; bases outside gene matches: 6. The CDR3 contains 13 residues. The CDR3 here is CASRRGPSETQYF. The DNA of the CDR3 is TGTGCCAGCCGCAGGGGGCCGTCAGAGACCCAGTACTTC. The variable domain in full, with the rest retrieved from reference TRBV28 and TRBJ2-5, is DVKVTQSSRYLVKRTGEKVFLECVQDMDHENMFWYRQDPGLGLRLIYFSYDVKMKEKGDIPEGYSVSREKKERFSLILESASTNQTSMYLCASRRGPSETQYFGPGTRLLVL.

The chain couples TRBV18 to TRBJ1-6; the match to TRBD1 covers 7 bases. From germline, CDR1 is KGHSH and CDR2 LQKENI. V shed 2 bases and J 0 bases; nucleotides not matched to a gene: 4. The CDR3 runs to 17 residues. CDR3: CASSPFQGDSYNSPLHF. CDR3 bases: TGTGCCAGCTCACCATTTCAGGGGGACTCCTATAATTCACCCCTCCACTTT.

The CDR3 coding sequence is TGTGCCATCAGCCTAGGGGGCGCGGACTACGAGCAGTACTTC. Its translation: CAISLGGADYEQYF. The V gene is TRBV10-3, the J gene TRBJ2-7; 7 bases are a match to TRBD1. The J segment lost 3 bases and the V segment lost 6 bases, leaving 8 bases of the junction unmatched. This CDR3 has 14 amino acids. Germline assignment: CDR1 ENHRY and CDR2 SYGVKD.

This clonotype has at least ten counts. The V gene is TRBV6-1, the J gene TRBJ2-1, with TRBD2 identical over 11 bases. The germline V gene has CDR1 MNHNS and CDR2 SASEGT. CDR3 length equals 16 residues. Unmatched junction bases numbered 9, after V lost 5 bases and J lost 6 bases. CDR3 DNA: TGTGCCAGCAGTTATTCTAGGACTAGCGGGTTCAATGAGCAGTTCTTC. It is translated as CASSYSRTSGFNEQFF.

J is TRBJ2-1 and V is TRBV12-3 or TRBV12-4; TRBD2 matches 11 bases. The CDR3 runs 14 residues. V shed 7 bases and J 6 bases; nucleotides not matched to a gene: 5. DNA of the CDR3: TGTGCCAGCACTCGACTAGCGGGACCCAATGAGCAGTTCTTC. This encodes CASTRLAGPNEQFF.

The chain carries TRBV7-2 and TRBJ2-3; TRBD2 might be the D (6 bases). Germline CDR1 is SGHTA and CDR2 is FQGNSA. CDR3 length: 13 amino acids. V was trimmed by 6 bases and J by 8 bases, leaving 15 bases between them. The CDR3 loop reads CASRPAGPPTQYF. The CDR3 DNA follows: TGTGCCAGCAGACCCGCGGGACCCCCTACGCAGTATTTT.

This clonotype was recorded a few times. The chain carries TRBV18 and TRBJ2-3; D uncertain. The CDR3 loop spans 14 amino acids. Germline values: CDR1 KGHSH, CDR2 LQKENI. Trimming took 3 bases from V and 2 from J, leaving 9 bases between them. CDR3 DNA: TGTGCCAGCTCACCCCAACAAATCACAGATACGCAGTATTTT. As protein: CASSPQQITDTQYF.

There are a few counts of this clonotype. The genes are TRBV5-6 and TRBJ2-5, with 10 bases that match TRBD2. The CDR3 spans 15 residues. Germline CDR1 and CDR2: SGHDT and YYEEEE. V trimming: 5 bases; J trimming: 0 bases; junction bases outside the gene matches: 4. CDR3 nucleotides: TGTGCCAGCAGGCCAGCGGGGGGGGACCAAGAGACCCAGTACTTC. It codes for CASRPAGGDQETQYF.

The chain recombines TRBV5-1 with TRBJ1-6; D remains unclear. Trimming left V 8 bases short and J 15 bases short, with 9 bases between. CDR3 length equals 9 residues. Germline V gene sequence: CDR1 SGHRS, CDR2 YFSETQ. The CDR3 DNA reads TGCGCCAGTCTACTGGACCTCCACTTT. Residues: CASLLDLHF.

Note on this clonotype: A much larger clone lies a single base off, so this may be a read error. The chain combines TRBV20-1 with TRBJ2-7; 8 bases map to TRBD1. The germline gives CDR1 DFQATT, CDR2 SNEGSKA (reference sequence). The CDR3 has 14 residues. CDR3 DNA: TGCAGTGCTAGTAAGGACAGGGAACCCTACGAGCTGTACTTC. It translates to CSASKDREPYELYF.

The CDR3: CASTGLDPAAGEQYF. As DNA, the CDR3 is TGCGCCAGCACCGGACTTGACCCTGCCGCCGGCGAGCAGTACTTC. The V and J genes are TRBV5-1 and TRBJ2-7; TRBD2 is a possible D gene (5 bases). This CDR3 is 15 amino acids long. The V and J ends lost 6 bases and 6 bases respectively, with 22 bases between them. Looked up from germline, CDR1 is SGHRS and CDR2 is YFSETQ.

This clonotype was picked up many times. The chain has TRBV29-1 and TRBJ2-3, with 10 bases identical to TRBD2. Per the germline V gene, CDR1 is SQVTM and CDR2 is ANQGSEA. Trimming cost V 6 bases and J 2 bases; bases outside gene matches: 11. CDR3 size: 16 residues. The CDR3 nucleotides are TGCAGCGTGGATACGGGACTAGCGAGTCCCACAGATACGCAGTATTTT. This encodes CSVDTGLASPTDTQYF.

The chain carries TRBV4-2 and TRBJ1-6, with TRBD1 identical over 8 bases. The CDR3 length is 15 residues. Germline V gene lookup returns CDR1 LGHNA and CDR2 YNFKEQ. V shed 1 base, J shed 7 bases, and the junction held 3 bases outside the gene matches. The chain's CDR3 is CASSQGGTGNSPLHF. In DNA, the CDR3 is TGTGCCAGCAGCCAAGGGGGGACAGGCAATTCACCCCTCCACTTT.

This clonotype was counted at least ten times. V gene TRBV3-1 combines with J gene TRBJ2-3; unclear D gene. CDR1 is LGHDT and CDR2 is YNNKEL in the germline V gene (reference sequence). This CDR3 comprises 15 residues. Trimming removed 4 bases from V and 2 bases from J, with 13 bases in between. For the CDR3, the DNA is TGTGCCAGCAGCCCATCCGGACCCTACACAGATACGCAGTATTTT. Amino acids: CASSPSGPYTDTQYF.

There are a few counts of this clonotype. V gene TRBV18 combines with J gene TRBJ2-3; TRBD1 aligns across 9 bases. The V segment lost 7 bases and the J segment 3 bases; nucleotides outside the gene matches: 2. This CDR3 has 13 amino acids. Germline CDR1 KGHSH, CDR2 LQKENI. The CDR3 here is CASFGQGTDTQYF. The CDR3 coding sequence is TGTGCCAGCTTCGGACAGGGGACAGATACGCAGTATTTT.

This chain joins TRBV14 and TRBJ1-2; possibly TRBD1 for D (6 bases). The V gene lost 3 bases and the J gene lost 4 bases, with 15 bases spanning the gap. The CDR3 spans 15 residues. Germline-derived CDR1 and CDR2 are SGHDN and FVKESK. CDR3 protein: CASSHKVGTIYGYTF. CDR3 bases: TGTGCCAGCAGCCATAAAGTCGGGACAATCTATGGCTACACCTTC.

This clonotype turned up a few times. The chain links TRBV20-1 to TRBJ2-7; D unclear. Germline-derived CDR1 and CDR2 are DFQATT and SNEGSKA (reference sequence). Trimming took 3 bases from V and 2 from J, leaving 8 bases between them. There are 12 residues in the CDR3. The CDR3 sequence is CSASVQTYEQYF. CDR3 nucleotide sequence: TGCAGTGCTAGTGTACAGACCTACGAGCAGTACTTC.

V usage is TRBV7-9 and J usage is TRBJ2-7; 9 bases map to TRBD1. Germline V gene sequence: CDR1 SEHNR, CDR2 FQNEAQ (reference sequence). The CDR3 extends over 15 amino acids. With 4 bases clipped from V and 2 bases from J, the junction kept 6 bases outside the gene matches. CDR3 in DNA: TGTGCCAGCAGCTCGGGACAGGGAGTCACCTACGAGCAGTACTTC. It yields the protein CASSSGQGVTYEQYF.

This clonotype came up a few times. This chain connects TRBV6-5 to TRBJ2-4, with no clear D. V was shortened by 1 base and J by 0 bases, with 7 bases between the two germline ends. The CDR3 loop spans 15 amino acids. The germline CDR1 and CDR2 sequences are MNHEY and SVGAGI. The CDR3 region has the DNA TGTGCCAGCAGTTACTTGCCGTTAGCCAAAAACATTCAGTACTTC. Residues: CASSYLPLAKNIQYF.

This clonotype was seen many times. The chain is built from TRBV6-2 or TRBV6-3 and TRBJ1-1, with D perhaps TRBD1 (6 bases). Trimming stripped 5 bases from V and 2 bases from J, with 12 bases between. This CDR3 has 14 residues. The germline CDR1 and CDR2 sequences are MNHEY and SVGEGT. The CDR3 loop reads CASSRPTGNTEAFF. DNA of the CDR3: TGTGCCAGCAGTAGACCGACAGGCAACACTGAAGCTTTCTTT.

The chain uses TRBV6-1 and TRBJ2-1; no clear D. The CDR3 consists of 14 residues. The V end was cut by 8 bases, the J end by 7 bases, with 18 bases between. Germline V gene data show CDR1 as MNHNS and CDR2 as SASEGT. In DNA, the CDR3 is TGTGCCAGCTCGAGAGGCGGAATGGGGAATGAGCAGTTCTTC. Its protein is CASSRGGMGNEQFF.

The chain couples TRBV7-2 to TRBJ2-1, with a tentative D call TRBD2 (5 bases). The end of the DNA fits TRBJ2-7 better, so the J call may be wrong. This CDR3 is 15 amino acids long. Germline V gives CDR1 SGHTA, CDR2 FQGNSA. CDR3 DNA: TGTGCCAGCAGCCCCCAACTAGGTTCCTACAATGAGCAGTACTTC. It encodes CASSPQLGSYNEQYF.

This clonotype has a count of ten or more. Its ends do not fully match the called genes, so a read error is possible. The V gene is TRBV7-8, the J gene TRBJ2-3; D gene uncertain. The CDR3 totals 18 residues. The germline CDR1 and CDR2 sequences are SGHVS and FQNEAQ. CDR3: CASSNILGSGPSTYTQYF. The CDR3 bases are TGTGCCAGCAGCAATATTTTGGGCTCGGGTCCCAGCACATATACGCAGTATTTT.

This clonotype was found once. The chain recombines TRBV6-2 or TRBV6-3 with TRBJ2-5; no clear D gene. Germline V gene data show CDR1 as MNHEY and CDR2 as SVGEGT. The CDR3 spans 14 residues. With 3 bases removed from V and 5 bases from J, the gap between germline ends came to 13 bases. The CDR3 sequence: CASSYGSRNETQYF. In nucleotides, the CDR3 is TGTGCCAGCAGTTATGGGTCGCGCAATGAGACCCAGTACTTC.